These 8 T cell receptor beta chains share one sample of origin, sequenced in a study of blood T cell repertoires in COVID-19. The data were produced by immunoSEQ multiplex PCR, yet TCRdb's version contains in-frame clones alone and is incomplete. This table has about 180,000 clones, approximately 78% appearing once. The source material was peripheral blood. These receptors came from an elderly woman with COVID-19, enrolled during active disease.

This chain links TRBV11-2 with TRBJ2-7, with a tentative D call TRBD1 (6 bases). The germline CDR1 and CDR2 sequences are SGHAT and FQNNGV. The V gene lost 5 bases and the J gene lost 2 bases, with 13 bases spanning the gap. The CDR3 totals 14 residues. The CDR3 DNA sequence: TGTGCCAGCAGCGACAGGATTTTTACCTACGAGCAGTACTTC. It translates to CASSDRIFTYEQYF.

V and J are TRBV7-9 and TRBJ1-5; 9 bases are shared with TRBD1. V shed 1 base, J shed 9 bases, and the junction held 10 bases outside the gene matches. The CDR3 has 16 amino acids. Per the germline V gene, CDR1 is SEHNR and CDR2 is FQNEAQ (reference sequence). Here the CDR3 DNA reads TGTGCCAGCAGCTTAGAAAGGACAGGGGTTCCGGGGCCCCAGCATTTT. This encodes CASSLERTGVPGPQHF.

The chain recombines TRBV7-2 with TRBJ2-7, with 11 bases matching TRBD2. This CDR3 is built from 19 residues. Germline values: CDR1 SGHTA, CDR2 FQGNSA. After removal of 4 bases from V and 3 bases from J, the junction contained 17 bases not matched to a gene. The CDR3 loop reads CASSSHPQTSGIVYYEQYF. CDR3 nucleotide sequence: TGTGCCAGCAGCTCCCACCCTCAGACTAGCGGGATAGTTTACTACGAGCAGTACTTC.

This clone was counted between two and nine times. V is TRBV6-6 and J is TRBJ2-1, with 7 bases aligning to TRBD2. V lost 5 bases, J lost 3 bases, and 4 bases stayed unmatched. This CDR3 has 14 amino acids. In germline, CDR1 is MNHNY, CDR2 SVGAGI (reference sequence). The DNA for the CDR3 is TGTGCCAGCAGTCTACTAGCGCTCTACAATGAGCAGTTCTTC. It yields the protein CASSLLALYNEQFF.

V and J are TRBV11-2 and TRBJ2-2; D is perhaps TRBD2 (6 bases). The CDR3 is 14 amino acids. V dropped 4 bases and J dropped 8 bases, with 14 bases sitting between them. CDR1 and CDR2 (germline): SGHAT, FQNNGV. The CDR3 loop is CASSSALGTGELFF. DNA of the CDR3: TGTGCCAGCAGCTCTGCTCTAGGGACTGGGGAGCTGTTTTTT.

The genes are TRBV6-2 or TRBV6-3 and TRBJ2-5; 9 nucleotides match TRBD2. With 5 bases clipped from V and 1 base from J, the junction kept 8 bases outside the gene matches. Germline CDR1 MNHEY, CDR2 SVGEGT. The CDR3 loop spans 16 amino acids. The CDR3 DNA sequence: TGTGCCAGCAGTACCCCCTGGGGACTAGCCCAAGAGACCCAGTACTTC. It specifies CASSTPWGLAQETQYF.

CDR3 nucleotide sequence: TGTGCCAGCAGCCGAACTCCGACTGAAGCTTTCTTT. It is translated as CASSRTPTEAFF. The chain combines TRBV4-2 with TRBJ1-1; no definite D call. CDR3 length: 12 residues. Per the germline V gene, CDR1 is LGHNA and CDR2 is YNFKEQ. Deletions cut 4 bases from V and 5 bases from J, with 8 bases between.

The DNA for the CDR3 is TGTGCCAGCAGCTTAGCAGCACAGTCCCCCCTTGAAAAACTGTTTTTT. Translation gives CASSLAAQSPLEKLFF. J is TRBJ1-4 and V is TRBV11-2; D is unclear. CDR3 length equals 16 residues. CDR1 is SGHAT, CDR2 FQNNGV, per germline. V lost 1 base and J 7 bases, leaving 16 bases between the germline ends. Based on the CDR3 plus reference TRBV11-2 and TRBJ1-4, the full variable domain is EAGVAQSPRYKIIEKRQSVAFWCNPISGHATLYWYQQILGQGPKLLIQFQNNGVVDDSQLPKDRFSAERLKGVDSTLKIQPAKLEDSAVYLCASSLAAQSPLEKLFFGSGTQLSVL.